This note documents a single TCR beta chain sequence. Its target is unknown. Germline V gene data show CDR1 as DFQATT and CDR2 as SNEGSKA (reference sequence). V lost 4 bases, J lost 11 bases, and 3 bases stayed unmatched. The CDR3 totals 10 residues. The data were taken from a study of long-term antiretroviral therapy in people with HIV. Study-level results: Records did not include ART adherence, viral resistance or therapy changes.

The authors ran the immunoSEQ assay, v3.0, at survey level. Generated by immunoSEQ multiplex PCR, the TCRdb table keeps only in-frame clones and is missing some. This repertoire shows just over 15,000 clones, roughly four fifths found once; its top ten account for around 18%. The TCR sequence derives from a man in his forties with HIV. V is TRBV20-1 and J is TRBJ1-1, with 8 bases aligning to TRBD1. Source: unsorted PBMCs, taken just before starting antiretroviral therapy. Here the CDR3 reads CSANRGSAFF. In nucleotides, the CDR3 is TGCAGTGCTAACAGGGGGTCGGCTTTCTTT.